This passage covers 27 T cell receptor beta chains from one sample sequenced in a study of T cell changes during pregnancy in multiple sclerosis. Sequencing was performed with immunoSEQ multiplex PCR; in TCRdb, only in-frame clones are kept and a portion is missing. Here the sample spans tens of thousands of clones, 92% being singletons. The source was peripheral blood, collected in the second trimester of pregnancy. The receptor set was obtained from a female donor in good health, enrolled as a control in a pregnancy study.

CDR3 nucleotide sequence: TGTGCCCCAAAGGGAGTTGGGGAACAATCCTACGAGCAGTACTTC. Its translation: CAPKGVGEQSYEQYF. V gene TRBV5-6 combines with J gene TRBJ2-7, with D possibly being TRBD2 (5 bases). V lost 10 bases and J 1 base, leaving 21 bases between the germline ends. This CDR3 has 15 amino acids. Germline V gene sequence: CDR1 SGHDT, CDR2 YYEEEE.

This chain uses TRBV11-1 with TRBJ2-1; TRBD2 matches at 8 bases. CDR1 and CDR2 from the germline V gene are SGHAT and FQDESV (reference sequence). CDR3 size: 15 residues. The ends lost 6 bases at V and 6 bases at J; junction bases unmatched: 10. CDR3 DNA: TGTGCCAGCAGTTACAGCGGGGGCGTCTCCAATGAGCAGTTCTTC. Its translation is CASSYSGGVSNEQFF.

The rearrangement uses TRBV7-2 and TRBJ2-1, with TRBD2 matching over 9 bases. CDR1 and CDR2 (germline): SGHTA, FQGNSA. The CDR3 is 15 residues long. The trim removed 6 bases at V and 6 bases at J, leaving 9 bases unmatched. Written as DNA, the CDR3 is TGTGCCAGCAGTTTGCGATGGACTAGCGTCAATGAGCAGTTCTTC. Its protein product is CASSLRWTSVNEQFF.

The genes are TRBV28 and TRBJ2-7; TRBD1 matches at 8 bases. The V gene end was trimmed by 6 bases and the J gene end by 2 bases; junction bases not matched to a gene: 6. Germline assignment: CDR1 MDHEN and CDR2 SYDVKM. This CDR3 spans 14 amino acids. In nucleotides, the CDR3 is TGTGCCAGCAGCCGAGGACAGGGACCCTACGAGCAGTACTTC. Translated, it gives CASSRGQGPYEQYF. Together with reference TRBV28 and TRBJ2-7, the CDR3 gives the full variable domain: DVKVTQSSRYLVKRTGEKVFLECVQDMDHENMFWYRQDPGLGLRLIYFSYDVKMKEKGDIPEGYSVSREKKERFSLILESASTNQTSMYLCASSRGQGPYEQYFGPGTRLTVT.

V and J are TRBV4-1 and TRBJ1-5; 10 nucleotides align to TRBD1. The CDR3 length is 20 residues. V lost 1 base and J lost 2; bases outside the gene matches: 14. CDR1 is MGHRA and CDR2 is YSYEKL in the germline V gene. DNA for the CDR3: TGCGCCAGCAGCCAAGCCGGCCGGGACAGGGGTTCCAGGGGCAATCAGCCCCAGCATTTT. Its translation: CASSQAGRDRGSRGNQPQHF.

The V and J genes are TRBV7-2 and TRBJ2-5; D is perhaps TRBD2 (6 bases). V gave up 4 bases and J gave up 5 bases, with 11 bases separating them. The length of the CDR3 is 13 residues. The V gene's germline CDR1 is SGHTA and CDR2 FQGNSA. CDR3 in DNA: TGTGCCAGCAGCTCTACCCGGGGGGAGACCCAGTACTTC. Translating gives CASSSTRGETQYF.

This chain uses TRBV21-1 with TRBJ1-1. TRBV21-1 is assigned pseudogene status. The CDR3 contains 13 residues. CDR3 in amino acids: CASSKTVRRVSFF. Here the CDR3 DNA reads TGTGCCAGCAGCAAAACGGTCCGAAGAGTGTCTTTCTTT.

J is TRBJ1-1 and V is TRBV5-1, with D perhaps TRBD1 (5 bases). In germline, CDR1 is SGHRS, CDR2 YFSETQ. Trimming left V 7 bases short and J 5 bases short, with 15 bases between. The CDR3 runs to 13 residues. CDR3 nucleotide sequence: TGCGCCAGCGGGCCTCAGGGAGGAACTGAAGCTTTCTTT. Protein product: CASGPQGGTEAFF.

The chain links TRBV6-1 to TRBJ2-2, with D unclear. The V gene lost 6 bases and the J gene lost 2 bases, with 4 bases spanning the gap. Germline CDR1 reads MNHNS; CDR2 reads SASEGT. The CDR3 consists of 12 residues. CDR3 nucleotides: TGTGCCAGCAGGGGCAACACCGGGGAGCTGTTTTTT. Protein product: CASRGNTGELFF.

The rearrangement uses TRBV2 and TRBJ1-2; D perhaps matches TRBD1 (6 bases). The V gene lost 6 bases and the J gene lost 7 bases, with 15 bases spanning the gap. CDR1 and CDR2 (germline): SNHLY, FYNNEI. This CDR3 contains 13 residues. CDR3 sequence reads: CASRDTGSGGYTF. Here the CDR3 DNA reads TGTGCCAGCAGAGATACAGGGTCGGGTGGCTACACCTTC.

This chain joins TRBV7-3 and TRBJ2-2; possible D gene TRBD2, 7 bases. CDR3 size: 15 residues. Germline assignment: CDR1 SGHTA and CDR2 FQGTGA. With 5 bases removed from V and 4 bases from J, the gap between germline ends came to 14 bases. The CDR3 protein is CASSAGGLGTGELFF. The CDR3 DNA reads TGTGCCAGCAGCGCCGGGGGGCTCGGCACCGGGGAGCTGTTTTTT.

V usage is TRBV10-2 and J usage is TRBJ2-3, with TRBD2 matching over 10 bases. Germline V gene sequence: CDR1 WSHSY, CDR2 SAAADI. V lost 0 bases to trimming and J lost 5 bases; unmatched junction nucleotides: 5. This CDR3 has 16 residues. The chain's CDR3 is CASSESRTSGIDTQYF. In nucleotides, the CDR3 is TGCGCCAGCAGTGAGTCTAGGACTAGCGGAATAGATACGCAGTATTTT.

The V and J genes are TRBV15 and TRBJ2-5; TRBD1 matches at 10 bases. The ends lost 0 bases at V and 2 bases at J; junction bases unmatched: 6. This CDR3 comprises 17 residues. The germline gives CDR1 LNHNV, CDR2 YYDKDF (reference sequence). The CDR3 protein is CATSRDTRTGGQETQYF. CDR3 nucleotides: TGTGCCACCAGCAGAGATACCCGGACAGGGGGGCAAGAGACCCAGTACTTC.

J is TRBJ2-7 and V is TRBV5-4, with 8 bases matching TRBD2. Trimming removed 4 bases from V and 6 bases from J; junction bases left unmatched: 12. The CDR3 is 15 amino acids. Per germline, CDR1 SGHNT and CDR2 YYREEE (reference sequence). CDR3 sequence: CASSPGGAGETEQYF. In DNA, the CDR3 is TGTGCCAGCAGCCCGGGGGGAGCGGGAGAGACCGAGCAGTACTTC.

V usage is TRBV27 and J usage is TRBJ1-1; no reliable D call. Germline V gene lookup returns CDR1 MNHEY and CDR2 SMNVEV (reference sequence). CDR3 length equals 14 residues. Trimming took 6 bases from V and 2 from J, leaving 13 bases between them. The CDR3 is CASSRGALNTEAFF. CDR3 nucleotide sequence: TGTGCCAGCAGCCGGGGTGCTCTAAACACTGAAGCTTTCTTT.

DNA of the CDR3: TGTGCCAGCAGTGAAGCGGCAGGGGGCTTTACCGGGGAGCTGTTTTTT. Its translation is CASSEAAGGFTGELFF. V usage is TRBV6-1 and J usage is TRBJ2-2, with TRBD1 matching 8 bases. Germline CDR1 and CDR2: MNHNS and SASEGT. The CDR3 consists of 16 residues. V shed 0 bases, J shed 5 bases, and the junction held 5 bases outside the gene matches.

The chain carries TRBV9 and TRBJ1-2, with 11 bases matching TRBD1. The CDR3 runs 15 residues. Trimming took 5 bases from V and 4 from J; bases not matched to a gene: 7. The germline gives CDR1 SGDLS, CDR2 YYNGEE. The CDR3 region is CASRSGTGGVYGYTF. In DNA, the CDR3 is TGTGCCAGCAGGTCAGGGACAGGGGGTGTCTATGGCTACACCTTC.

The rearrangement links TRBV5-5 to TRBJ2-4, with TRBD2 matching over 9 bases. This CDR3 comprises 16 residues. Germline CDR1 is SGHKS and CDR2 is YYEKEE (reference sequence). Trimming cost V 4 bases and J 4 bases; bases outside gene matches: 9. Written as DNA, the CDR3 is TGTGCCAGCAGCGATAGGGACGGACTAGCGAAAAACATTCAGTACTTC. Amino acid sequence: CASSDRDGLAKNIQYF.

In this sample, this clone turned up once. This sequence joins TRBV7-8 and TRBJ1-2; 11 nucleotides agree with TRBD1. Per the germline V gene, CDR1 is SGHVS and CDR2 is FQNEAQ. There are 15 residues in the CDR3. V gave up 5 bases and J gave up 5 bases; unmatched junction bases: 7. For the CDR3, the DNA is TGTGCCAGCAGCATAGGGACAGGGGGGGAGTATGGCTACACCTTC. Translating gives CASSIGTGGEYGYTF.

This clone has just a few counts. The V call is TRBV6-1, the J call TRBJ2-1; D perhaps matches TRBD2 (5 bases). The germline gives CDR1 MNHNS, CDR2 SASEGT. Deletions cut 5 bases from V and 2 bases from J, with 13 bases between. The length of the CDR3 is 15 residues. The chain's CDR3 is CASSREPQPYNEQFF. CDR3 DNA sequence: TGTGCCAGCAGTCGGGAACCCCAGCCCTACAATGAGCAGTTCTTC.

The chain employs TRBV20-1 and TRBJ2-7; a weak D match, TRBD1 (5 bases). Trimming removed 7 bases at V and 2 bases at J, with 9 bases between. Germline V gene data show CDR1 as DFQATT and CDR2 as SNEGSKA (reference sequence). The CDR3 is made up of 11 amino acids. DNA for the CDR3: TGCAGTGTAAGGGGTGCCTACGAGCAGTACTTC. Translation gives CSVRGAYEQYF.

The chain carries TRBV30 and TRBJ1-3; the D is unclear. Per the germline V gene, CDR1 is GTSNPN and CDR2 is SVGIG (reference sequence). V was pared by 2 bases and J by 0 bases, with 8 bases between. The CDR3 contains 14 residues. CDR3 DNA: TGTGCCTGGAGTAAAATGGCCTCTGGAAACACCATATATTTT. It specifies CAWSKMASGNTIYF.

CDR3 nucleotide sequence: TGTGCCAGCAGCCCGAGGATGAACACTGAAGCTTTCTTT. Its protein is CASSPRMNTEAFF. The chain recombines TRBV14 with TRBJ1-1; the D is unclear. This CDR3 region has 13 residues. Per germline, CDR1 SGHDN and CDR2 FVKESK. V was clipped by 4 bases and J by 0 bases, with 6 bases between them.

This chain links TRBV10-2 with TRBJ2-7; the D gene is possibly TRBD1 (6 bases). CDR1 and CDR2 (germline): WSHSY, SAAADI. This CDR3 is built from 12 residues. V was trimmed by 6 bases and J by 2 bases, leaving 8 bases between them. CDR3 DNA: TGCGCCAGCAGGGCAGGGGCCTACGAGCAGTACTTC. This gives the protein CASRAGAYEQYF.

The V call is TRBV2, the J call TRBJ2-4, with TRBD2 identical over 7 bases. CDR3 length: 12 amino acids. J gave up 8 bases and V 8 bases, and 6 bases lay outside the gene matches. Germline CDR1 and CDR2: SNHLY and FYNNEI. The CDR3 nucleotides are TGTGCCAGCGGACTAGTGCTCGACATTCAGTACTTC. Its translation is CASGLVLDIQYF. The full variable domain, completed using reference TRBV2 and TRBJ2-4, is EPEVTQTPSHQVTQMGQEVILRCVPISNHLYFYWYRQILGQKVEFLVSFYNNEISEKSEIFDDQFSVERPDGSNFTLKIRSTKLEDSAMYFCASGLVLDIQYFGAGTRLSVL.

The V call is TRBV7-9, the J call TRBJ2-7; D is undetermined. V dropped 2 bases and J dropped 2 bases, with 7 bases sitting between them. The germline gives CDR1 SEHNR, CDR2 FQNEAQ (reference sequence). The CDR3 loop spans 13 amino acids. In DNA, the CDR3 is TGTGCCAGCAGCTTATGGAGTACCTACGAGCAGTACTTC. Its translation: CASSLWSTYEQYF.

This chain uses TRBV4-2 with TRBJ1-1, with D perhaps TRBD1 (5 bases). The CDR3 loop spans 16 amino acids. Germline V lookup: CDR1 LGHNA, CDR2 YNFKEQ. V lost 1 base, J lost 0 bases, and 12 bases lay in between. CDR3 sequence: CASSQAAGLMNTEAFF. The DNA for the CDR3 is TGTGCCAGCAGCCAAGCGGCAGGGCTCATGAACACTGAAGCTTTCTTT.